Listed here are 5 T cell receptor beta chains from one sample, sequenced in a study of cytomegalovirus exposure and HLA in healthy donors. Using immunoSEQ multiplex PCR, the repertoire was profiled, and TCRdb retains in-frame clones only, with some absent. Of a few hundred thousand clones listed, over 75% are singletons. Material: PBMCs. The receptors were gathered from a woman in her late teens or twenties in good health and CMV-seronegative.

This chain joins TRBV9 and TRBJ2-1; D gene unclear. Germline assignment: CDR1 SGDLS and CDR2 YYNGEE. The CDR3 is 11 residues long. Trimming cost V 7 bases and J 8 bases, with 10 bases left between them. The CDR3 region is CASGPFDEQFF. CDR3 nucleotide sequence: TGTGCCAGCGGCCCGTTCGATGAGCAGTTCTTC.

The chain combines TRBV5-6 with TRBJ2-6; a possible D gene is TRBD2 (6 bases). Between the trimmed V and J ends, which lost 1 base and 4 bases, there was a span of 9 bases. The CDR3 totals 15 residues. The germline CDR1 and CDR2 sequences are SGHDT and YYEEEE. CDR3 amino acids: CASSLPGVGANVLTF. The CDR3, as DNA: TGTGCCAGCAGCTTGCCGGGGGTAGGGGCCAACGTCCTGACTTTC.

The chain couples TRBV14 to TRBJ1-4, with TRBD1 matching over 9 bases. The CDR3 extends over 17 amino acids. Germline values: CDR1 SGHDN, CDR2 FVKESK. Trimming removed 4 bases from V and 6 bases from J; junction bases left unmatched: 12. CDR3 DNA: TGTGCCAGCAGCCGATCATTCCGGGACAGGGCCTATGAAAAACTGTTTTTT. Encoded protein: CASSRSFRDRAYEKLFF.

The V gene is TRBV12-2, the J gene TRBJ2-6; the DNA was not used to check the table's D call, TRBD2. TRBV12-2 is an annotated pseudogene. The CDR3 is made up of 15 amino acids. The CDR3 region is CASRLSGSGANVLTF. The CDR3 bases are TGTGCAAGTCGCTTATCGGGTTCTGGGGCCAACGTCCTGACTTTC.

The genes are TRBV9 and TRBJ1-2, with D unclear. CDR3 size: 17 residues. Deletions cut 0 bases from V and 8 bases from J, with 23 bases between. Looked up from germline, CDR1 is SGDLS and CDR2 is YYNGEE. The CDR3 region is CASSVGVASEGALGYTF. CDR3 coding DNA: TGTGCCAGCAGCGTAGGTGTTGCGTCTGAGGGTGCGTTAGGCTACACCTTC.